This is a list of T cell receptor beta chains from one sample in a study of shared clonotypes between healthy human individuals. Only in-frame clones appear in the TCRdb table, and some are missing; sequencing was by immunoSEQ multiplex PCR. The table records roughly 2.2 million clones, around 93% of them present only once. Sequencing input: naive CD4+ T cells from PBMCs. The receptors originated from a man younger than 35 in good health. Some clones in this sample may be carry-over from other donors' samples. CDR3s include the opening cysteine and the closing phenylalanine or tryptophan. Fields, in order: J gene, clone size, V gene, D gene, CDR3 length, CDR3 protein, CDR3 DNA. A D gene is named only where the DNA matches it firmly. Where a row states a size, it is once, few, many or the class of an expanded clone; other rows omit it.

TRBJ1-3 | - | TRBV18 | TRBD1 | 15 | CASSAQGSPGNTIYF | TGTGCCAGCTCAGCACAGGGGAGCCCTGGAAACACCATATATTTT
TRBJ1-2 | - | TRBV12-1 | - | 15 | CASSFAGQQNYGYTF | TGTGCCAGCAGCTTTGCAGGACAACAAAACTATGGCTACACCTTC
TRBJ1-2 | once | TRBV2 | TRBD1 | 13 | CASGSGQGVRYTF | TGTGCCAGCGGATCGGGACAGGGTGTCCGCTACACCTTC
TRBJ2-7 | - | TRBV2 | - | 13 | CASSPAGNYEQYF | TGTGCCAGCAGCCCTGCGGGCAACTACGAGCAGTACTTC
TRBJ1-2 | - | TRBV27 | TRBD1 | 14 | CASRFDRGAYGYTF | TGTGCCAGCAGATTCGACAGGGGGGCCTATGGCTACACCTTC
TRBJ2-3 | - | TRBV6-6 | - | 14 | CASSHGHHTDTQYF | TGTGCCAGCAGTCACGGACACCACACAGATACGCAGTATTTT
TRBJ2-7 | - | TRBV18 | - | 14 | CASSPSTGVYEQYF | TGTGCCAGCTCACCATCGACAGGAGTCTACGAGCAGTACTTC
TRBJ2-7 | once | TRBV27 | TRBD2 | 15 | CASSLSMTLGGEQYF | TGTGCCAGCAGTTTATCGATGACACTGGGGGGGGAGCAGTACTTC
TRBJ2-1 | - | TRBV19 | TRBD1 | 16 | CASSTPGQGKYNEQFF | TGTGCCAGTAGTACCCCGGGACAGGGGAAGTACAATGAGCAGTTCTTC
TRBJ2-2 | - | TRBV5-1 | TRBD1 | 16 | CASSLGSQGYTGELFF | TGCGCCAGCAGCTTGGGATCACAGGGGTACACCGGGGAGCTGTTTTTT
TRBJ1-3 | - | TRBV18 | - | 16 | CASSQSMGGTGNTIYF | TGTGCCAGCTCGCAATCGATGGGGGGCACTGGAAACACCATATATTTT
TRBJ2-2 | - | TRBV27 | - | 16 | CASSLGGQVNTGELFF | TGTGCCAGCAGTTTAGGGGGGCAAGTAAACACCGGGGAGCTGTTTTTT
TRBJ2-5 | few | TRBV18 | TRBD2 | 14 | CASSPGLAGETQYF | TGTGCCAGCTCACCGGGACTAGCGGGAGAGACCCAGTACTTC
TRBJ2-7 | - | TRBV5-1 | - | 15 | CASSLEAGSHYEQYF | TGCGCCAGCAGCTTGGAGGCGGGCTCCCACTACGAGCAGTACTTC
TRBJ2-3 | - | TRBV7-9 | TRBD2 | 18 | CASSLWGTSGIYTDTQYF | TGTGCCAGCAGCTTATGGGGTACTAGCGGGATCTACACAGATACGCAGTATTTT
TRBJ2-7 | - | TRBV5-1 | - | 14 | CASSLTEPSYEQYF | TGCGCCAGCAGCTTGACAGAGCCCTCCTACGAGCAGTACTTC
TRBJ2-1 | - | TRBV10-3 | TRBD1 | 17 | CAISEEGGQSLRNEQFF | TGTGCCATCAGTGAGGAAGGGGGCCAGAGCCTTCGGAATGAGCAGTTCTTC
TRBJ2-7 | - | TRBV6-1 | - | 14 | CASRGPVTGYEQYF | TGTGCCAGCAGGGGACCCGTCACCGGGTACGAGCAGTACTTC
TRBJ2-1 | - | TRBV5-1 | TRBD2 | 15 | CASSLVPSGHNEQFF | TGCGCCAGCAGCTTGGTCCCTAGCGGACACAATGAGCAGTTCTTC
TRBJ2-1 | - | TRBV18 | - | 15 | CASSPNRDGNNEQFF | TGTGCCAGCTCACCCAACAGGGACGGAAACAATGAGCAGTTCTTC
TRBJ2-7 | - | TRBV28 | - | 14 | CASSLGERGHEQYF | TGTGCCAGCAGTCTTGGGGAGCGAGGGCACGAGCAGTACTTC
TRBJ2-2 | - | TRBV6-6 | - | 14 | CASSGGDRTGELFF | TGTGCCAGCAGTGGGGGAGACAGGACCGGGGAGCTGTTTTTT
TRBJ2-3 | - | TRBV25-1 | - | 15 | CASSAVQGLRDTQYF | TGTGCCAGCAGTGCTGTACAGGGTCTCAGGGATACGCAGTATTTT
TRBJ2-7 | - | TRBV7-8 | - | 16 | CASSLAGGIESYEQYF | TGTGCCAGCAGCTTAGCGGGCGGGATAGAATCCTACGAGCAGTACTTC
TRBJ2-7 | - | TRBV5-1 | - | 15 | CASSLQGMGGGEQYF | TGCGCCAGCAGCTTGCAAGGGATGGGGGGTGGTGAGCAGTACTTC
TRBJ1-5 | few | TRBV6-5 | - | 14 | CASSYRDGNQPQHF | TGTGCCAGCAGTTACAGGGACGGCAATCAGCCCCAGCATTTT
TRBJ2-7 | - | TRBV4-3 | - | 15 | CASSRRGPGAGEQYF | TGCGCCAGCAGCCGACGCGGGCCGGGAGCTGGCGAGCAGTACTTC
TRBJ1-1 | - | TRBV2 | - | 14 | CASSEQGMGPEAFF | TGTGCCAGCAGTGAACAGGGGATGGGACCTGAAGCTTTCTTT
TRBJ2-1 | - | TRBV10-3 | - | 11 | CATSEGDEQFF | TGTGCCACCTCAGAGGGGGATGAGCAGTTCTTC
TRBJ2-6 | - | TRBV6-1 | - | 15 | CASTPGEAGANVLTF | TGTGCCAGCACCCCGGGAGAGGCTGGGGCCAACGTCCTGACTTTC
TRBJ2-1 | once | TRBV28 | TRBD2 | 15 | CASSFGGSSYNEQFF | TGTGCCAGCAGTTTCGGGGGGAGCTCCTACAATGAGCAGTTCTTC
TRBJ1-2 | once | TRBV7-9 | - | 12 | CASSPARYGYTF | TGTGCCAGCAGCCCCGCACGGTATGGCTACACCTTC
TRBJ1-3 | - | TRBV2 | TRBD1 | 14 | CASSRRTGGNTIYF | TGTGCCAGCAGTCGACGGACAGGGGGAAACACCATATATTTT
TRBJ1-2 | - | TRBV10-3 | - | 15 | CAISELRGSFYGYTF | TGTGCCATCAGTGAGTTAAGGGGGTCTTTTTATGGCTACACCTTC
TRBJ2-5 | - | TRBV7-9 | TRBD1 | 15 | CASSKGQGAGETQYF | TGTGCCAGCAGCAAGGGACAGGGGGCGGGGGAGACCCAGTACTTC
TRBJ2-7 | - | TRBV5-5 | - | 12 | CASSLDLYEQYF | TGTGCCAGCAGCTTGGACCTCTACGAGCAGTACTTC
TRBJ2-7 | - | TRBV28 | TRBD1 | 14 | CASSGQGTPDEQYF | TGTGCCAGCAGTGGACAGGGTACCCCGGACGAGCAGTACTTC
TRBJ2-5 | - | TRBV14 | - | 13 | CASSQRRKETQYF | TGTGCCAGCAGCCAAAGGCGAAAAGAGACCCAGTACTTC
TRBJ2-7 | - | TRBV11-2 | TRBD2 | 15 | CASSRLSGLPYEQYF | TGTGCCAGCAGCAGACTTAGCGGGCTCCCCTACGAGCAGTACTTC
TRBJ2-5 | - | TRBV5-4 | - | 13 | CASSLLPQETQYF | TGTGCCAGCAGCTTGCTGCCACAAGAGACCCAGTACTTC
TRBJ1-2 | - | TRBV4-1 | - | 14 | CASSQVSGSYGYTF | TGCGCCAGCAGCCAAGTTTCAGGCAGCTATGGCTACACCTTC
TRBJ2-6 | - | TRBV19 | TRBD1 | 18 | CASTAGGPTYSGANVLTF | TGTGCCAGTACCGCAGGGGGCCCTACTTACTCTGGGGCCAACGTCCTGACTTTC
TRBJ1-2 | - | TRBV9 | - | 13 | CASSVAGGLGYTF | TGTGCCAGCAGCGTAGCGGGGGGTCTTGGCTACACCTTC
TRBJ2-2 | - | TRBV19 | - | 12 | CASNWNTGELFF | TGTGCCAGTAATTGGAACACCGGGGAGCTGTTTTTT
TRBJ2-3 | - | TRBV28 | TRBD2 | 14 | CASSLSGGTDTQYF | TGTGCCAGCAGTTTAAGCGGGGGTACAGATACGCAGTATTTT
TRBJ2-3 | - | TRBV2 | - | 15 | CASSGRGRRGHTQYF | TGTGCCAGCAGTGGGAGGGGCCGTAGGGGGCATACGCAGTATTTT
TRBJ1-5 | - | TRBV5-5 | - | 15 | CASSLTLHSNQPQHF | TGTGCCAGCAGCTTGACTCTCCATAGCAATCAGCCCCAGCATTTT
TRBJ2-1 | once | TRBV5-1 | TRBD2 | 15 | CASSFMTSDNNEQFF | TGCGCCAGCAGCTTTATGACTAGCGATAACAATGAGCAGTTCTTC
TRBJ2-2 | - | TRBV5-1 | - | 17 | CASYRIPSEAHTGELFF | TGCGCCAGCTATAGAATCCCGTCCGAAGCTCACACCGGGGAGCTGTTTTTT
TRBJ2-7 | once | TRBV27 | - | 15 | CASSSRGGSPYEQYF | TGTGCCAGCAGTTCGCGGGGCGGAAGTCCCTACGAGCAGTACTTC
TRBJ2-5 | - | TRBV7-6 | TRBD1 | 16 | CASSLGWDRPQETQYF | TGTGCCAGCAGCTTAGGTTGGGACAGACCTCAAGAGACCCAGTACTTC
TRBJ1-4 | - | TRBV5-1 | - | 15 | CASSPQGGPNEKLFF | TGCGCCAGCAGCCCCCAGGGAGGACCTAATGAAAAACTGTTTTTT
TRBJ2-7 | - | TRBV29-1 | - | 12 | CSGRALGGEQYF | TGCAGCGGAAGGGCGCTCGGTGGGGAGCAGTACTTC
TRBJ2-1 | - | TRBV5-1 | - | 15 | CASSWTESNYNEQFF | TGCGCCAGCAGCTGGACAGAATCAAACTACAATGAGCAGTTCTTC
TRBJ2-3 | - | TRBV6-1 | - | 13 | CASSPHGADTQYF | TGTGCCAGCAGTCCCCACGGGGCAGATACGCAGTATTTT